This TCR beta chain was found in a study of T cells after yellow fever vaccination. Looking at the study overall: Preparation used SMART-Seq v4 Ultra Low Input for the low-cell-number fractions. General study findings and limits: Clonotypes shared by both compartments, CD4 and CD8, made up a small share. The bulk population could contribute abundant contaminating clonotypes to FACS-sorted repertoires.

Synthesis of TCR cDNA relied on 5'RACE template switching, which attached a universal primer site and UMIs. TCRdb re-derived calls from the 5' RACE reads in MiXCR, one entry per CDR3 protein. The sample carries some 110,000 distinct CDR3 sequences, roughly 8.9% recorded once. This clonotype was observed at least ten times. The antigen remains unidentified. The germline gives CDR1 KGHSH, CDR2 LQKENI. The V end was cut by 3 bases, the J end by 7 bases, with 7 bases between. This CDR3 comprises 12 residues. This sequence originates from a man aged 30-40 years who received the YFV17D yellow fever vaccine. Sequencing used CD8+ T cells sorted from PBMCs, obtained 45 days after the yellow fever booster vaccination. The chain joins TRBV18 to TRBJ2-1, with TRBD2 as a possible D gene (5 bases). CDR3 loop: CASSPGDNEQFF. CDR3 sequence (DNA): TGTGCCAGCTCACCCGGGGATAATGAGCAGTTCTTC. The full variable domain, in which reference TRBV18 and TRBJ2-1 provide the parts outside the CDR3, is NAGVMQNPRHLVRRRGQEARLRCSPMKGHSHVYWYRQLPEEGLKFMVYLQKENIIDESGMPKERFSAEFPKEGPSILRIQQVVRGDSAAYFCASSPGDNEQFFGPGTRLTVL.